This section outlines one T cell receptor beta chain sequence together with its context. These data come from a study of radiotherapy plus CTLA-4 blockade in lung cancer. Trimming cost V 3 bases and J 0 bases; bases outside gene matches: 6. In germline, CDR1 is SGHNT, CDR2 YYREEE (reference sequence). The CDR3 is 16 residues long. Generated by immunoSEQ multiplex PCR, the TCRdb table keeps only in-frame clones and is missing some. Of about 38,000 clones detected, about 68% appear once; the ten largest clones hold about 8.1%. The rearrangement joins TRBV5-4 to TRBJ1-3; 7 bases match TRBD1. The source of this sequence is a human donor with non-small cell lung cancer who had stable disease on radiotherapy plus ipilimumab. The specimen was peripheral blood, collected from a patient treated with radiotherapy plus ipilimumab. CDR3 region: CASSYGQVSSGNTIYF. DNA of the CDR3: TGTGCCAGCAGCTATGGACAGGTCAGCTCTGGAAACACCATATATTTT.